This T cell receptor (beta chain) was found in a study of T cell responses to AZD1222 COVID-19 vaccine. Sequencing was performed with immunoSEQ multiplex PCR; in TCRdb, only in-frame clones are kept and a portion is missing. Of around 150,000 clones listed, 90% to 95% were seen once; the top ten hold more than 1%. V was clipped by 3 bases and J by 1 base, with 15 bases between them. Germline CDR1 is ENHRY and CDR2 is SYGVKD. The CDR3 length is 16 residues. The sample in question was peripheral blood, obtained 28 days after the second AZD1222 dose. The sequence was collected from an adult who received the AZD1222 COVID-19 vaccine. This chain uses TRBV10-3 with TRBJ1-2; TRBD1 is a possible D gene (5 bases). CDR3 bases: TGTGCCATCAGTGATAGGACAAGTGATGTTAACTATGGCTACACCTTC. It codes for CAISDRTSDVNYGYTF.